Included here is one T cell receptor (beta chain) sequence, with context. The antigen is undetermined. V lost 4 bases, J lost 2 bases, and 12 bases lay in between. The CDR3 runs to 15 residues. Per germline, CDR1 MDHEN and CDR2 SYDVKM. The data derive from a study of T cell repertoires in cytomegalovirus infection. Study details: An indication of both CMV infection and matching HLA type came from public TCR beta signatures. Overall study results and limits: Summed frequency of shared TCR beta families picked out CMV carriers who also had the relevant HLA. Clonotype analysis showed dominance of the ex vivo response by HLA-C-restricted CMV-specific TCR beta clonotypes.

MiXCR was run by TCRdb on the reads, yielding one entry per CDR3 protein. The profile covers 650,000 to 900,000 distinct CDR3 sequences, with just under 30% appearing a single time and roughly 13% taken by the ten largest. The material was cultured CD8+ T cells from PBMCs, obtained from culture after CMV antigen stimulation. This TCR was sampled from a human donor in good health (CMV status not recorded). Some clones in this sample may be carry-over from other donors' samples. The chain recombines TRBV28 with TRBJ1-5, with D unclear. The CDR3 sequence: CASSYRRGGNQPQHF. The CDR3 DNA follows: TGTGCCAGCAGTTACCGCCGGGGTGGCAATCAGCCCCAGCATTTT.